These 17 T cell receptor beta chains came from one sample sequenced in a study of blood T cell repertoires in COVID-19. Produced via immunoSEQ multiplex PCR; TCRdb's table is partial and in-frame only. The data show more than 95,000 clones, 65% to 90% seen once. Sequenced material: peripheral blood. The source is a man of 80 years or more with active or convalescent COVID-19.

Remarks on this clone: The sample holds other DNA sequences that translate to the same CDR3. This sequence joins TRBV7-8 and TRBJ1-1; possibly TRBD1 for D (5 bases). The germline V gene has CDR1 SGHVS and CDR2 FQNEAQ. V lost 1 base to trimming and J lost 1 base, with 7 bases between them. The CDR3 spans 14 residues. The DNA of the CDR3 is TGTGCCAGCAGCTTAGTTAGGGGGAACACTGAAGCTTTCTTT. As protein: CASSLVRGNTEAFF.

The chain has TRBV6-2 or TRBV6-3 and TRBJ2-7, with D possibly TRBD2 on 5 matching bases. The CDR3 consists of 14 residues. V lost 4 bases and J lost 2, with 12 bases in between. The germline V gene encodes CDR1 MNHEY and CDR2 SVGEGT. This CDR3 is CASSFRLRAYEQYF. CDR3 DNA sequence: TGTGCCAGCAGTTTTCGGTTGAGGGCCTACGAGCAGTACTTC.

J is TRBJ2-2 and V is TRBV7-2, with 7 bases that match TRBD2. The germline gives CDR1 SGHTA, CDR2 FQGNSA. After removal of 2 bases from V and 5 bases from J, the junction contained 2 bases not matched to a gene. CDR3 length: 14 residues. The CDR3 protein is CASSLRAGTGELFF. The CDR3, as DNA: TGTGCCAGCAGCTTAAGAGCGGGGACCGGGGAGCTGTTTTTT.

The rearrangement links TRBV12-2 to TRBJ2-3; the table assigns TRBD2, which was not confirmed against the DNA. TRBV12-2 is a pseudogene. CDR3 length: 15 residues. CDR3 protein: CASRLGGDSTDTQYF. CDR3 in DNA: TGTGCAAGTCGCTTAGGGGGGGACTCCACAGATACGCAGTATTTT.

The CDR3 nucleotides read TGTGCCAGCAGCCGGGGAGGGACCGACCGTTACGCTGAAGCTTTCTTT. Translated: CASSRGGTDRYAEAFF. The chain uses TRBV5-4 and TRBJ1-1; D perhaps matches TRBD1 (5 bases). The germline V gene has CDR1 SGHNT and CDR2 YYREEE (reference sequence). CDR3 length equals 16 residues. Between the trimmed V and J ends, which lost 4 bases and 6 bases, there was a span of 22 bases.

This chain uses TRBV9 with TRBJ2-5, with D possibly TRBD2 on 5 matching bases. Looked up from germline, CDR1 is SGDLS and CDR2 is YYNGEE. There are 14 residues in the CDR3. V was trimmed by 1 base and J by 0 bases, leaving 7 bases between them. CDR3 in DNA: TGTGCCAGCAGCGTACGGGGAAACCAAGAGACCCAGTACTTC. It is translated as CASSVRGNQETQYF.

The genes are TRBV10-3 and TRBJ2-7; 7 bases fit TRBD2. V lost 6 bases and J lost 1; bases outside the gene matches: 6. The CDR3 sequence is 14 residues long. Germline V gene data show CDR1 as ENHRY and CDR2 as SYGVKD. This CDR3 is CAIRVTSRSYEQYF. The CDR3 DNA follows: TGTGCCATCAGGGTGACTAGCCGTTCCTACGAGCAGTACTTC.

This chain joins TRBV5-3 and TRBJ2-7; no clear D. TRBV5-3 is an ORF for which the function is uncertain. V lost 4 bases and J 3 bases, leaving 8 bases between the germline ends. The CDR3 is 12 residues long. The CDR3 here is CARSPTGYEQYF. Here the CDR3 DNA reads TGTGCCAGAAGCCCTACCGGCTACGAGCAGTACTTC.

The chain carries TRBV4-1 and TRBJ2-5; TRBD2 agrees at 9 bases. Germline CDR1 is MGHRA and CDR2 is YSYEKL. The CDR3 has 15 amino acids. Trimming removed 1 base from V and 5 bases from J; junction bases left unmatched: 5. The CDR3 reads CASSQGGSGGETQYF. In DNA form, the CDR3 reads TGCGCCAGCAGCCAAGGGGGTAGCGGGGGTGAGACCCAGTACTTC.

CDR3 sequence reads: CASSFAPDRAHYGYTF. The CDR3 region has the DNA TGCGCCAGCAGCTTTGCGCCCGACAGGGCCCACTATGGCTACACCTTC. This chain links TRBV5-1 with TRBJ1-2; 7 nucleotides agree with TRBD1. V was pared by 2 bases and J by 3 bases, with 10 bases of the junction left unmatched. Looked up from germline, CDR1 is SGHRS and CDR2 is YFSETQ. This CDR3 comprises 16 residues. Together with reference TRBV5-1 and TRBJ1-2, the CDR3 gives the full variable domain: KAGVTQTPRYLIKTRGQQVTLSCSPISGHRSVSWYQQTPGQGLQFLFEYFSETQRNKGNFPGRFSGRQFSNSRSEMNVSTLELGDSALYLCASSFAPDRAHYGYTFGSGTRLTVV.

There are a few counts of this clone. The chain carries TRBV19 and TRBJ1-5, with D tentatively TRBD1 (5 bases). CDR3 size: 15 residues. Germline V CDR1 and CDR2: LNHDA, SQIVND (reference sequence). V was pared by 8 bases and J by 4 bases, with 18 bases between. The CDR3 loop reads CASSSFDSENQPQHF. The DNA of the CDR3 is TGTGCCAGTTCTTCATTTGACAGCGAGAATCAGCCCCAGCATTTT.

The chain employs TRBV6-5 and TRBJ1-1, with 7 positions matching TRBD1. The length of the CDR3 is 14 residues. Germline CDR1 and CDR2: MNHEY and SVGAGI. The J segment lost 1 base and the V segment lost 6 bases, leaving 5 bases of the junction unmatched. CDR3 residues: CASRAGTANTEAFF. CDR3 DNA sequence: TGTGCCAGCAGGGCCGGGACAGCGAACACTGAAGCTTTCTTT.

Here the CDR3 DNA reads TGTGCCAGCCAAAGGGGTACCGGCTATGGCTACACCTTC. Translating gives CASQRGTGYGYTF. This chain uses TRBV6-5 with TRBJ1-2, with a weak D call TRBD1 (5 bases). The CDR3 loop spans 13 amino acids. Germline lookup yields CDR1 MNHEY and CDR2 SVGAGI. Trimming pared 8 bases from V and 4 bases from J, leaving 14 bases between.

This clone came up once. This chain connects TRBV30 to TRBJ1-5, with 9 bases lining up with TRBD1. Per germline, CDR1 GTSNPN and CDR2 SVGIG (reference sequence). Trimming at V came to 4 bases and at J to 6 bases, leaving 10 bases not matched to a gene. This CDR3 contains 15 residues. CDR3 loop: CAWNRGQGLSQPQHF. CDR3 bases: TGTGCCTGGAACAGGGGACAGGGCTTGAGTCAGCCCCAGCATTTT.

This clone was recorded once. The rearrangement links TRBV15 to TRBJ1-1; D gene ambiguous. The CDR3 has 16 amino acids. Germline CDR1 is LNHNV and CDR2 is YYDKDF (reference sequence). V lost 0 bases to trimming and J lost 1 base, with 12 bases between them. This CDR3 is CATSRDRGVSNTEAFF. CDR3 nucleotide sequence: TGTGCCACCAGCAGAGATCGGGGAGTTTCGAACACTGAAGCTTTCTTT. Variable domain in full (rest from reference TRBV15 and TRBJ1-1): DAMVIQNPRYQVTQFGKPVTLSCSQTLNHNVMYWYQQKSSQAPKLLFHYYDKDFNNEADTPDNFQSRRPNTSFCFLDIRSPGLGDTAMYLCATSRDRGVSNTEAFFGQGTRLTVV.

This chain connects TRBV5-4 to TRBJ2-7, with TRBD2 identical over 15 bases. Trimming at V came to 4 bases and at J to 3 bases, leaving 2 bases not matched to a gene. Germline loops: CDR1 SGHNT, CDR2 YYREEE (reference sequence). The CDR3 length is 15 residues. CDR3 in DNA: TGTGCCAGCAGCAGGGGACTAGCGGGAGGCTACGAGCAGTACTTC. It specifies CASSRGLAGGYEQYF.

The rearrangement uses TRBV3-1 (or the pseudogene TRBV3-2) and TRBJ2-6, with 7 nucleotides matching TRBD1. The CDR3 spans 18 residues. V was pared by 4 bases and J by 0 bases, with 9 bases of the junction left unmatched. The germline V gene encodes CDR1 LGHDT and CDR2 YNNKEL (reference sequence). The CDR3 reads CASSLRGQRPSGANVLTF. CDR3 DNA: TGTGCCAGCAGCCTCCGGGGACAGAGACCCTCTGGGGCCAACGTCCTGACTTTC.